Listed below are T cell receptor beta chains from one sample, sequenced in a study of control samples from healthy donors and cancer patients. Here immunoSEQ multiplex PCR was the method, and the copy in TCRdb shows in-frame clones only, minus some. Altogether over 200,000 clones are present, approximately 80% being singletons, with the ten largest covering about an eighth. Sequenced input: PBMCs. The receptors stem from a woman aged 55-75 years with lung cancer. The CDR3 runs from the conserved cysteine through the conserved F or W. D genes are given only for firm matches. Where a row states a size, it is once, few, many or the class of an expanded clone; other rows omit it.

>NA|TRBJ1-5|TRBV27|NA
TGTGCCAGCAGTCCCACCCGTTGGGGCGATCAGCCCCAGCATTTT
CASSPTRWGDQPQHF
>TRBD1|TRBJ1-1|TRBV9|NA
TGTGCCAGCAGCACTAGATCCACAGGGGCGGCCACTGAAGCTTTCTTT
CASSTRSTGAATEAFF
>TRBD1|TRBJ1-2|TRBV2|few
TGTGCCAGCTCCGACTTGACAGGGACCGGCTACACCTTC
CASSDLTGTGYTF
>NA|TRBJ1-2|TRBV5-1|NA
TGCGCCAGCAGCTTGGCCTTCGCTTTAGAGGGCCGCTATGGCTACACCTTC
CASSLAFALEGRYGYTF
>TRBD1|TRBJ1-1|TRBV7-9|NA
TGTGCCAGCAGTTCCCAGAAGGGGGCCTTAACTGAAGCTTTCTTT
CASSSQKGALTEAFF
>TRBD1|TRBJ2-5|TRBV5-5|NA
TGTGCCAGCAGCTTGGTTTCAGGGGGCTTTCTGGAGACCCAGTACTTC
CASSLVSGGFLETQYF
>TRBD2|TRBJ2-5|TRBV7-3|NA
TGTGCCAGCAGCTTAAATGGCGGGAGGGAAGAGACCCAGTACTTC
CASSLNGGREETQYF
>NA|TRBJ2-3|TRBV5-1|NA
TGCGCCAGCAGCTTGGATTCTGGATCAGATACGCAGTATTTT
CASSLDSGSDTQYF
>NA|TRBJ2-2|TRBV2|NA
TGTGCCAGCAGTGAAGCGCTTCGGAACGGCGGGGAGCTGTTTTTT
CASSEALRNGGELFF
>NA|TRBJ1-2|TRBV14|NA
TGTGCCAGCAGCCAAGGTAAGCGGGGACCCACGTCCTGTGGCTACACCTTC
CASSQGKRGPTSCGYTF
>TRBD1|TRBJ2-1|TRBV7-6|once
TGTGCCAGCAGCTCGACAGGGTCCGGTGAGCAGTTCTTC
CASSSTGSGEQFF
>NA|TRBJ2-3|TRBV9|NA
TGTGCCAGCAGCGTTCGAGGGCCGCCAGATACGCAGTATTTT
CASSVRGPPDTQYF
>NA|TRBJ1-5|TRBV10-3|NA
TGTGCCATCAGTGAGGGCACTACAAATCAGCCCCAGCATTTT
CAISEGTTNQPQHF
>TRBD2|TRBJ2-7|TRBV29-1|NA
TGCAGCGTTGGAGTAGCGGGAAACGAGCAGTACTTC
CSVGVAGNEQYF
>NA|TRBJ1-1|TRBV14|NA
TGTGCCAGCAGCCTGGGACGGAACACTGAAGCTTTCTTT
CASSLGRNTEAFF
>NA|TRBJ2-1|TRBV2|once
TGTGCCAGCAACTACGCGGGTGAGCAGTTCTTC
CASNYAGEQFF
>NA|TRBJ2-2|TRBV18|once
TGTGCCAGCTCGACGGGCAGGGATGGGGAGCTGTTTTTT
CASSTGRDGELFF
>NA|TRBJ1-6|TRBV6-5|NA
TGTGCCAGCAGTATCTACGGTTCCTATAATTCACCCCTCCACTTT
CASSIYGSYNSPLHF
>TRBD1|TRBJ2-2|TRBV5-1|NA
TGCGCCAGCAGCTACGGACAGGGGGCAACCGGGGAGCTGTTTTTT
CASSYGQGATGELFF
>NA|TRBJ1-4|TRBV18|NA
TGTGCCAGCTCATCACTGGACAGCCTTAATGAAAAACTGTTTTTT
CASSSLDSLNEKLFF
>TRBD2|TRBJ2-5|TRBV5-5|NA
TGTGCCAGCAGCTTAACTAGCGGGGGGGAGACCCAGTACTTC
CASSLTSGGETQYF
>TRBD2|TRBJ2-1|TRBV9|NA
TGTGCCAGCAGCGTGGGGACTAGCGGGGGGGAGCAGTTCTTC
CASSVGTSGGEQFF
>NA|TRBJ2-1|TRBV12-3/TRBV12-4|NA
TGTGCCAGCAGCACGGACTTTGAGCAGTTCTTC
CASSTDFEQFF
>NA|TRBJ2-5|TRBV6-1|NA
TGTGCCAGCAGTGAAGGGGGAGGACATGAGACCCAGTACTTC
CASSEGGGHETQYF
>NA|TRBJ2-7|TRBV27|NA
TGTGCCAGCAGTTTTAACAGGGAGTCCTACGAGCAGTACTTC
CASSFNRESYEQYF
>TRBD1|TRBJ2-3|TRBV27|NA
TGTGCCAGCAGTTTATATGGTGGACAGGGATTGACAGATACGCAGTATTTT
CASSLYGGQGLTDTQYF
>NA|TRBJ1-3|TRBV18|NA
TGTGCCAGCTCACCAAGCGTAGCAGGTCTTTACTCTGGAAACACCATATATTTT
CASSPSVAGLYSGNTIYF
>TRBD2|TRBJ2-1|TRBV4-1|NA
TGCGCCAGCGGCCAAGAGTTCGGGGGACTAGCGGGAGGTGAGCAGTTCTTC
CASGQEFGGLAGGEQFF
>NA|TRBJ2-7|TRBV6-5|NA
TGTGCCAGCCATACCGGGACACTTACCTACGAGCAGTACTTC
CASHTGTLTYEQYF
>TRBD1|TRBJ2-5|TRBV9|NA
TGTGCCAGCAGCCCGGACAGGGCGGAGACCCAGTACTTC
CASSPDRAETQYF
>NA|TRBJ2-3|TRBV5-4|NA
TGTGCCAGCAGCTTGGGTGGGACTTCCACAGATACGCAGTATTTT
CASSLGGTSTDTQYF
>NA|TRBJ1-1|TRBV11-2|NA
TGTGCCAGCAGCCTAGGACGGGGTAACACTGAAGCTTTCTTT
CASSLGRGNTEAFF
>NA|TRBJ2-1|TRBV15|NA
TGTGCCACCAGCCAAGCCCGCTACAATGAGCAGTTCTTC
CATSQARYNEQFF
>NA|TRBJ2-1|TRBV5-1|NA
TGCGCCAGCAGTCGGGAGCGCTACAATGAGCAGTTCTTC
CASSRERYNEQFF
>NA|TRBJ2-7|TRBV14|NA
TGTGCCAGCAGCCAAGAAAAGGGGAACTTTCTCTACGAGCAGTACTTC
CASSQEKGNFLYEQYF
>TRBD2|TRBJ2-1|TRBV7-9|NA
TGTGCCAGCAGCTCCTCCGGTAGCGGGAGAAACTCCTACAATGAGCAGTTCTTC
CASSSSGSGRNSYNEQFF
>NA|TRBJ1-6|TRBV7-3|NA
TGTGCCAGCAGCCCTCACGGGGGCAGGCCCATATCCCTCCACTTT
CASSPHGGRPISLHF
>NA|TRBJ2-1|TRBV15|NA
TGTGCCACCAGCAGAGGCGAGAGCTCCTACAATGAGCAGTTCTTC
CATSRGESSYNEQFF
>NA|TRBJ2-7|TRBV11-3|NA
TGTGCCAGCAGCCAGGGGGGGACGGGGTCCTACGAGCAGTACTTC
CASSQGGTGSYEQYF
>NA|TRBJ1-5|TRBV3-1/TRBV3-2|NA
TGTGCCAGCAGCCCGGACATAGCTAATCAGCCCCAGCATTTT
CASSPDIANQPQHF